Below, one T cell receptor beta chain is given with its context. The antigen remains undetermined. One entry per CDR3 protein, called by TCRdb with MiXCR from the reads. Found here are fewer than 650,000 distinct CDR3 sequences, just under 40% of them singletons; the top ten hold roughly 50%. These data belong to a study of T cell repertoires in cytomegalovirus infection. Study background: Public TCR beta signature analysis indicated the presence of both CMV infection and matching HLA type.

Study observations and caveats: There were HLA-C-restricted CMV-specific TCR beta clonotypes dominating the ex vivo response. Using cumulative public TCR beta family frequency, the authors identified those who carried CMV together with the relevant HLA.

V lost 3 bases, J lost 0 bases, and 12 bases lay in between. Germline V gene lookup returns CDR1 DFQATT and CDR2 SNEGSKA (reference sequence). The CDR3 consists of 15 residues. This TCR was recovered from a human donor in good health (CMV status not recorded). Some clones in this sample may be carry-over from other donors' samples. The chain combines TRBV20-1 with TRBJ2-4; D call uncertain. Sequencing used cultured PBMCs, obtained from culture after CMV antigen stimulation. The CDR3 sequence is CSASGGMIAKNIQYF. CDR3 sequence (DNA): TGCAGTGCTAGCGGCGGAATGATAGCCAAAAACATTCAGTACTTC.